This T cell receptor (beta chain) was identified in a study of T cell responses to AZD1222 COVID-19 vaccine. Whole-study findings and limits: Donors, mostly white British, included more females; clonal diversity was possibly underestimated. Baseline testing showed seropositivity in only a handful of AZD1222 recipients.

The method was immunoSEQ multiplex PCR; TCRdb's version includes in-frame clones alone and lacks a portion of them. The sample shows more than 50,000 clones, roughly 88% of them seen only once. As concerns this clone: Its antigen remains unidentified.

This CDR3 is built from 14 residues. Per the germline V gene, CDR1 is LNHDA and CDR2 is SQIVND (reference sequence). V lost 8 bases to trimming and J lost 6 bases; unmatched junction nucleotides: 8. The receptor was isolated from an adult in good health. The V call is TRBV19, the J call TRBJ2-7, with 12 bases matching TRBD1. The sequencing used peripheral blood, collected on day 0 of AZD1222 vaccination. CDR3 sequence: CASSQGTGGREQYF. The CDR3 bases are TGTGCCAGTTCCCAGGGGACAGGGGGCCGCGAGCAGTACTTC.